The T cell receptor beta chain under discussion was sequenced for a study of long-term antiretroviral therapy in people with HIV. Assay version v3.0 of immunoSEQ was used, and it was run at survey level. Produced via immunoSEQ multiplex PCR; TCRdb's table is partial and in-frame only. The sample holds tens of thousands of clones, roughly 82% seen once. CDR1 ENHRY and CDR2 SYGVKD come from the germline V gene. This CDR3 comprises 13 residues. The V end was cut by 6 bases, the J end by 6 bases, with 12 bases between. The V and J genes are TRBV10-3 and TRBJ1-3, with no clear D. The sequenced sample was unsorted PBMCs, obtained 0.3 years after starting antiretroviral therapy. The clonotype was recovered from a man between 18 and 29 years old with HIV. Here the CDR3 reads CAIRTVNLNTIYF. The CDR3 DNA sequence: TGTGCCATCAGGACTGTAAACTTAAACACCATATATTTT.